This T cell receptor beta chain was documented in a study of blood T cell repertoires in COVID-19. Study-wide context: COVID-19 samples, acute and convalescent, were from the United States, Italy and Spain.

As originally analysed: Using reference gene primer amplification, nucleated cell counts were estimated. The table came from immunoSEQ multiplex PCR; TCRdb's copy has only in-frame clones and leaves some out. V and J calls and clone size are as listed in that table; D and trimming were resolved from the DNA. The profile shows about 76,000 clones, 82% of them singletons. This CDR3 has 16 residues. The V gene's germline CDR1 is SGHDT and CDR2 YYEEEE. V lost 4 bases, J lost 9 bases, and 25 bases lay in between. The sequenced sample consisted of peripheral blood. This receptor was obtained from a human donor in a cohort sampled during active COVID-19. J is TRBJ2-5 and V is TRBV5-6; weak D call: TRBD1 (6 bases). CDR3 sequence reads: CASSVWDTIVDGAQYF. The CDR3 DNA is TGTGCCAGCAGCGTATGGGACACTATCGTTGATGGGGCCCAGTACTTC.